Detailed here is one T cell receptor (beta chain). The source of the sample is a study of T cells after somatic rescue of genetic block. This CDR3 has 11 residues. V was trimmed by 2 bases and J by 9 bases, leaving 4 bases between them. The germline gives CDR1 KGHSH, CDR2 LQKENI. The assay was immunoSEQ multiplex PCR, and TCRdb's table has in-frame clones only and misses some. Among approximately 78,000 clones listed, approximately 91% were seen once. The chain carries TRBV18 and TRBJ2-2; no clear D. This receptor was obtained from a man between 25 and 39 years old. Sequenced sample: peripheral blood mononuclear cells (PBMCs). In DNA, the CDR3 is TGTGCCAGCTCACCAGCGAGGGAGCTGTTTTTT. Translating gives CASSPARELFF.